Shown below are 3 T cell receptor beta chains from a single sample sequenced in a study of blood T cell repertoires in COVID-19. The repertoire was sequenced with immunoSEQ multiplex PCR; TCRdb's copy has only in-frame clones and lacks some. The sample shows almost 30,000 clones, 68% of them seen only once. The sequencing input was peripheral blood. The receptors come from a human donor in a cohort sampled during active COVID-19.

The chain is built from TRBV2 and TRBJ1-5, with D maybe TRBD1 (6 bases). The V gene lost 5 bases and the J gene lost 1 base, with 9 bases spanning the gap. The CDR3 is made up of 14 amino acids. Germline CDR1 SNHLY, CDR2 FYNNEI. The CDR3: CASSRDTSNQPQHF. The CDR3 DNA is TGTGCCAGCAGTAGGGACACCAGCAATCAGCCCCAGCATTTT. Full variable domain (missing parts from reference TRBV2 and TRBJ1-5): EPEVTQTPSHQVTQMGQEVILRCVPISNHLYFYWYRQILGQKVEFLVSFYNNEISEKSEIFDDQFSVERPDGSNFTLKIRSTKLEDSAMYFCASSRDTSNQPQHFGDGTRLSIL.

The chain carries TRBV11-2 and TRBJ2-2; 7 bases are shared with TRBD1. The junction had 7 bases not matched to a gene; V was cut back by 5 bases and J by 4 bases. Germline loops: CDR1 SGHAT, CDR2 FQNNGV. This CDR3 has 15 residues. Here the CDR3 reads CASSTRDSFTGELFF. CDR3 sequence (DNA): TGTGCCAGCAGCACCAGGGACAGTTTCACCGGGGAGCTGTTTTTT.

The genes are TRBV11-3 and TRBJ1-6; D is perhaps TRBD1 (6 bases). Trimming left V 5 bases short and J 6 bases short, with 14 bases between. Per germline, CDR1 SGHNT and CDR2 YENEEA. This CDR3 comprises 15 residues. CDR3 in DNA: TGTGCCAGCAGCCGACTGGACAGAGTTAATTCACCCCTCCACTTT. Translation gives CASSRLDRVNSPLHF.